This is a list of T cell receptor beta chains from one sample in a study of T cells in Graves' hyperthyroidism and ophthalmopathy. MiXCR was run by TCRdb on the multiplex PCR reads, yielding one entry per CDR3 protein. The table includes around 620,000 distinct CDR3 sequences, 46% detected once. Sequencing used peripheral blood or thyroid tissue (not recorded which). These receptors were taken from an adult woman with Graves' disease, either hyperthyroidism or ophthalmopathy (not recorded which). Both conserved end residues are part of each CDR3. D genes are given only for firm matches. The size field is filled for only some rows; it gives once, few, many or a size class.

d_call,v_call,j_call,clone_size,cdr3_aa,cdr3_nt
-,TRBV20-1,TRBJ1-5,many,CSARTTVQGYQPQHF,TGCAGTGCTAGAACTACAGTTCAGGGTTATCAGCCCCAGCATTTT
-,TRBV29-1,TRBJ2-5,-,CSYGGNREETQYF,TGCAGCTACGGGGGAAACAGGGAAGAGACCCAGTACTTC
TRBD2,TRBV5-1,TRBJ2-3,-,CASSSGGVDTQYF,TGCGCCAGCAGCTCCGGGGGGGTGGATACGCAGTATTTT
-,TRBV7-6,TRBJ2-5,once,CARETETQYF,TGTGCCAGAGAGACAGAGACCCAGTACTTC
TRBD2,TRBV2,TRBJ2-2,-,CASIGTSVSTGELFF,TGTGCCAGCATCGGGACTAGCGTTTCTACCGGGGAGCTGTTTTTT
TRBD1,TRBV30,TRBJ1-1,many,CAWSGMTGTEAFF,TGTGCCTGGAGTGGCATGACAGGGACTGAAGCTTTCTTT
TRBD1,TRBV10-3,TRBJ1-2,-,CAISVGTGVGGYTF,TGTGCCATCAGTGTAGGGACAGGGGTCGGCGGCTACACCTTC
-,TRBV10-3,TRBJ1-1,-,CAISESSGPAAFF,TGTGCCATCAGTGAGTCGAGCGGGCCGGCCGCTTTCTTT
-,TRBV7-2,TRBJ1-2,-,CASSSRVTYGYTF,TGTGCCAGCAGCTCACGGGTGACCTATGGCTACACCTTC
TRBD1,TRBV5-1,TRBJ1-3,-,CASSLGQGVGNTIYF,TGCGCCAGCAGCTTGGGACAGGGGGTTGGAAACACCATATATTTT
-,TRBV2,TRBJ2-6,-,CASIQGRTEAF,TGTGCCAGCATACAGGGTCGCACTGAAGCTTTC